The rows below give T cell receptor beta chains drawn from one sample of a study of persistence of HIV-infected CD4 T cells. Clones were sequenced by immunoSEQ multiplex PCR, and TCRdb holds only the in-frame ones, with some missing. The sample lists more than 35,000 clones, approximately 90% occurring once. No antigen is known for these receptors. The specimen comprised CD4+ T cells sorted from PBMCs after 18-hour stimulation, sampled from a patient who received antiretroviral therapy. The receptors shown here come from an adult man with HIV who was CMV-seropositive. Each CDR3 is given with its conserved first and last residue. Each record gives: clone size, V gene, D gene, J gene, CDR3 protein, CDR3 DNA. D genes are given only for firm matches. Clone size is shown for a subset of rows, as once, few, many or a class of expanded clone.

abundance: -
v_gene: TRBV27
d_gene: -
j_gene: TRBJ1-5
CDR3aa: CASSFRGLQPQHF
CDR3nt: TGTGCCAGCAGTTTCCGGGGGCTGCAGCCCCAGCATTTT

abundance: -
v_gene: TRBV7-9
d_gene: -
j_gene: TRBJ2-4
CDR3aa: CASSPLEIAKNIQYF
CDR3nt: TGTGCCAGCAGCCCCTTGGAGATAGCCAAAAACATTCAGTACTTC

abundance: -
v_gene: TRBV24-1
d_gene: -
j_gene: TRBJ2-1
CDR3aa: CATSDTGLRSYNEQFF
CDR3nt: TGTGCCACCAGTGATACAGGGTTGAGGTCCTACAATGAGCAGTTCTTC

abundance: -
v_gene: TRBV3-1/TRBV3-2
d_gene: TRBD2
j_gene: TRBJ2-1
CDR3aa: CASSDDSERGYNEQFF
CDR3nt: TGTGCCAGCAGCGACGATAGCGAGCGGGGGTACAATGAGCAGTTCTTC

abundance: -
v_gene: TRBV10-3
d_gene: -
j_gene: TRBJ1-6
CDR3aa: CAIKREGGSLHF
CDR3nt: TGTGCCATCAAAAGAGAGGGGGGGTCCCTCCACTTT

abundance: -
v_gene: TRBV5-4
d_gene: TRBD2
j_gene: TRBJ2-3
CDR3aa: CASSPRASGGLDTQYF
CDR3nt: TGTGCCAGCAGCCCGCGGGCTAGCGGGGGGTTAGATACGCAGTATTTT

abundance: -
v_gene: TRBV6-5
d_gene: -
j_gene: TRBJ2-7
CDR3aa: CASSPVRSSYEQYF
CDR3nt: TGTGCCAGCAGCCCCGTGCGGAGCTCCTACGAGCAGTACTTC

abundance: few
v_gene: TRBV12-5
d_gene: -
j_gene: TRBJ1-2
CDR3aa: CASGRPPNYGYTF
CDR3nt: TGTGCTAGTGGCAGGCCCCCTAACTATGGCTACACCTTC

abundance: -
v_gene: TRBV10-3
d_gene: TRBD1
j_gene: TRBJ2-3
CDR3aa: CAISEGQASDTQYF
CDR3nt: TGTGCCATCAGTGAGGGACAGGCATCAGATACGCAGTATTTT

abundance: -
v_gene: TRBV10-1
d_gene: TRBD1
j_gene: TRBJ2-2
CDR3aa: CASSPGQARTGELFF
CDR3nt: TGCGCCAGCAGCCCGGGACAGGCTCGCACCGGGGAGCTGTTTTTT

abundance: -
v_gene: TRBV18
d_gene: -
j_gene: TRBJ2-3
CDR3aa: CASSPRTGTDTQYF
CDR3nt: TGTGCCAGCTCACCGCGTACAGGGACAGATACGCAGTATTTT

abundance: -
v_gene: TRBV4-2
d_gene: TRBD2
j_gene: TRBJ2-3
CDR3aa: CASSFRTSGVTDTQYF
CDR3nt: TGTGCCAGCAGCTTTCGGACTAGCGGGGTCACAGATACGCAGTATTTT

abundance: -
v_gene: TRBV20-1
d_gene: TRBD1
j_gene: TRBJ1-1
CDR3aa: CSASYQGDTEAFF
CDR3nt: TGCAGTGCTAGTTACCAGGGGGACACTGAAGCTTTCTTT

abundance: -
v_gene: TRBV3-1/TRBV3-2
d_gene: -
j_gene: TRBJ1-2
CDR3aa: CASSQRYGYTF
CDR3nt: TGTGCCAGCAGCCAGCGATATGGCTACACCTTC

abundance: -
v_gene: TRBV24-1
d_gene: -
j_gene: TRBJ2-3
CDR3aa: CATSDLAGSTDTQYF
CDR3nt: TGTGCCACCAGTGATTTGGCGGGGAGCACAGATACGCAGTATTTT

abundance: -
v_gene: TRBV18
d_gene: -
j_gene: TRBJ2-6
CDR3aa: CASSPPSLSGANVLTF
CDR3nt: TGTGCCAGCTCACCACCGTCCCTGTCTGGGGCCAACGTCCTGACTTTC

abundance: -
v_gene: TRBV2
d_gene: TRBD1
j_gene: TRBJ2-4
CDR3aa: CASTPDRGDIQYF
CDR3nt: TGTGCCAGCACCCCGGACAGGGGGGACATTCAGTACTTC

abundance: -
v_gene: TRBV7-9
d_gene: TRBD1
j_gene: TRBJ2-7
CDR3aa: CASSSTGSSYEQYF
CDR3nt: TGTGCCAGCAGTTCGACAGGGAGCTCCTACGAGCAGTACTTC

abundance: -
v_gene: TRBV2
d_gene: TRBD1
j_gene: TRBJ2-1
CDR3aa: CAFGTDRSYNEQFF
CDR3nt: TGTGCCTTTGGGACAGACCGCTCCTACAATGAGCAGTTCTTC

abundance: -
v_gene: TRBV5-5
d_gene: -
j_gene: TRBJ2-7
CDR3aa: CASSLYLASPYEQYF
CDR3nt: TGTGCCAGCAGCTTGTATCTTGCGTCCCCCTACGAGCAGTACTTC

abundance: -
v_gene: TRBV6-4
d_gene: TRBD1
j_gene: TRBJ2-3
CDR3aa: CASSSGTGSDTQYF
CDR3nt: TGTGCCAGCTCTTCCGGGACAGGGTCAGATACGCAGTATTTT

abundance: -
v_gene: TRBV21-1
d_gene: -
j_gene: TRBJ1-1
CDR3aa: CASSKAIGRFLLPNTEAFF
CDR3nt: TGTGCCAGCAGCAAAGCAATCGGCAGATTCCTGCTCCCGAACACTGAAGCTTTCTTT

abundance: -
v_gene: TRBV18
d_gene: -
j_gene: TRBJ2-7
CDR3aa: CASSPGNYEQYF
CDR3nt: TGTGCCAGCTCCCCAGGGAATTACGAGCAGTACTTC

abundance: -
v_gene: TRBV19
d_gene: -
j_gene: TRBJ2-1
CDR3aa: CASSIRGGDEQFF
CDR3nt: TGTGCCAGTAGTATCAGGGGGGGGGATGAGCAGTTCTTC

abundance: -
v_gene: TRBV20-1
d_gene: -
j_gene: TRBJ1-5
CDR3aa: CSASSVRAESNQPQHF
CDR3nt: TGCAGTGCTAGTTCGGTTCGGGCCGAGAGCAATCAGCCCCAGCATTTT

abundance: -
v_gene: TRBV15
d_gene: -
j_gene: TRBJ2-3
CDR3aa: CATSMGGGVTDTQYF
CDR3nt: TGTGCCACCAGCATGGGAGGGGGCGTGACAGATACGCAGTATTTT

abundance: -
v_gene: TRBV2
d_gene: -
j_gene: TRBJ2-2
CDR3aa: CASGGTGELFF
CDR3nt: TGTGCCAGCGGGGGGACCGGGGAGCTGTTTTTT

abundance: -
v_gene: TRBV5-1
d_gene: -
j_gene: TRBJ2-3
CDR3aa: CASSLGGTDTQYF
CDR3nt: TGCGCCAGCAGCTTGGGAGGCACAGATACGCAGTATTTT

abundance: few
v_gene: TRBV6-1
d_gene: -
j_gene: TRBJ1-1
CDR3aa: CASSERGAFF
CDR3nt: TGTGCCAGCAGTGAACGGGGGGCTTTCTTT

abundance: -
v_gene: TRBV19
d_gene: TRBD1
j_gene: TRBJ1-1
CDR3aa: CAAAGGLDTEAFF
CDR3nt: TGTGCCGCCGCAGGGGGACTGGACACTGAAGCTTTCTTT

abundance: -
v_gene: TRBV4-1
d_gene: TRBD2
j_gene: TRBJ2-5
CDR3aa: CASSQASQRGRETQYF
CDR3nt: TGCGCCAGCAGCCAAGCCTCCCAGCGGGGACGTGAGACCCAGTACTTC

abundance: -
v_gene: TRBV6-1
d_gene: -
j_gene: TRBJ2-7
CDR3aa: CASSEGRAGPREQYF
CDR3nt: TGTGCCAGCAGTGAGGGTCGGGCAGGGCCTAGGGAGCAGTACTTC

abundance: -
v_gene: TRBV2
d_gene: -
j_gene: TRBJ2-7
CDR3aa: CASSDLAGQTYEQYF
CDR3nt: TGTGCCAGCAGTGATCTCGCGGGACAAACCTACGAGCAGTACTTC

abundance: -
v_gene: TRBV7-9
d_gene: TRBD2
j_gene: TRBJ2-1
CDR3aa: CASSYSGGAYNEQFF
CDR3nt: TGTGCCAGCAGCTATAGCGGGGGGGCCTACAATGAGCAGTTCTTC

abundance: -
v_gene: TRBV6-5
d_gene: TRBD1
j_gene: TRBJ2-7
CDR3aa: CATEAGQGIFYEQYF
CDR3nt: TGTGCCACCGAAGCGGGACAGGGAATTTTCTACGAGCAGTACTTC

abundance: -
v_gene: TRBV20-1
d_gene: -
j_gene: TRBJ1-2
CDR3aa: CSATGRYGYTF
CDR3nt: TGCAGTGCAACGGGACGCTATGGCTACACCTTC

abundance: -
v_gene: TRBV19
d_gene: TRBD1
j_gene: TRBJ1-5
CDR3aa: CASAKDRVGFSNQPQHF
CDR3nt: TGTGCCAGTGCCAAAGACAGGGTTGGTTTTAGCAATCAGCCCCAACATTTT

abundance: -
v_gene: TRBV5-1
d_gene: -
j_gene: TRBJ2-1
CDR3aa: CASMVEGIRSYNEQFF
CDR3nt: TGCGCCAGCATGGTCGAGGGGATACGCTCCTACAATGAGCAGTTCTTC

abundance: -
v_gene: TRBV6-5
d_gene: -
j_gene: TRBJ2-7
CDR3aa: CASSYALAGTYEQYF
CDR3nt: TGTGCCAGCAGTTACGCGTTGGCAGGAACCTACGAGCAGTACTTC

abundance: -
v_gene: TRBV5-1
d_gene: -
j_gene: TRBJ2-2
CDR3aa: CASSRTTTLDSTGELFF
CDR3nt: TGCGCCAGCAGCCGTACGACTACCCTGGATAGCACCGGGGAGCTGTTTTTT

abundance: -
v_gene: TRBV5-1
d_gene: TRBD1
j_gene: TRBJ2-2
CDR3aa: CASSWTGGRNTGELFF
CDR3nt: TGCGCCAGCAGCTGGACAGGGGGAAGGAACACCGGGGAGCTGTTTTTT

abundance: once
v_gene: TRBV18
d_gene: TRBD2
j_gene: TRBJ2-3
CDR3aa: CASSPGAGAVDTQYF
CDR3nt: TGTGCCAGCTCACCTGGAGCGGGGGCTGTAGATACGCAGTATTTT

abundance: once
v_gene: TRBV5-1
d_gene: TRBD1
j_gene: TRBJ1-4
CDR3aa: CASSPSSAGGFEKLFF
CDR3nt: TGCGCCAGCAGCCCTTCTTCCGCAGGGGGCTTTGAAAAACTGTTTTTT

abundance: -
v_gene: TRBV5-1
d_gene: -
j_gene: TRBJ2-2
CDR3aa: CASSLNRNTGELFF
CDR3nt: TGCGCCAGCAGCTTGAATAGGAACACCGGGGAGCTGTTTTTT

abundance: -
v_gene: TRBV2
d_gene: -
j_gene: TRBJ1-5
CDR3aa: CASSEGRLGEHF
CDR3nt: TGTGCCAGCAGTGAAGGTCGCCTAGGCGAGCATTTT

abundance: once
v_gene: TRBV5-1
d_gene: -
j_gene: TRBJ2-3
CDR3aa: CASSFRDTDTQYF
CDR3nt: TGCGCCAGCAGCTTCCGGGACACAGATACGCAGTATTTT

abundance: once
v_gene: TRBV15
d_gene: -
j_gene: TRBJ2-7
CDR3aa: CATSRDGGSPYEQYF
CDR3nt: TGTGCCACCAGCAGAGATGGGGGTTCTCCCTACGAGCAGTACTTC

abundance: -
v_gene: TRBV18
d_gene: -
j_gene: TRBJ2-1
CDR3aa: CASSPPSQRSYNEQFF
CDR3nt: TGTGCCAGCTCACCACCTAGTCAGAGGTCCTACAATGAGCAGTTCTTC

abundance: -
v_gene: TRBV5-1
d_gene: TRBD1
j_gene: TRBJ2-7
CDR3aa: CASSFTGTGSPRSLLYEQYF
CDR3nt: TGCGCCAGCAGCTTTACCGGGACAGGATCGCCCCGATCGCTGCTCTACGAGCAGTACTTC

abundance: few
v_gene: TRBV5-1
d_gene: -
j_gene: TRBJ2-1
CDR3aa: CASSPGEGVYNEQFF
CDR3nt: TGCGCCAGCAGCCCGGGAGAGGGGGTCTACAATGAGCAGTTCTTC

abundance: -
v_gene: TRBV7-9
d_gene: -
j_gene: TRBJ1-2
CDR3aa: CASSLAGSNYGYTF
CDR3nt: TGTGCCAGCAGCTTAGCAGGCAGTAACTATGGCTACACCTTC

abundance: -
v_gene: TRBV29-1
d_gene: -
j_gene: TRBJ2-2
CDR3aa: CSVERAATGELFF
CDR3nt: TGCAGCGTTGAGAGGGCGGCAACCGGGGAGCTGTTTTTT